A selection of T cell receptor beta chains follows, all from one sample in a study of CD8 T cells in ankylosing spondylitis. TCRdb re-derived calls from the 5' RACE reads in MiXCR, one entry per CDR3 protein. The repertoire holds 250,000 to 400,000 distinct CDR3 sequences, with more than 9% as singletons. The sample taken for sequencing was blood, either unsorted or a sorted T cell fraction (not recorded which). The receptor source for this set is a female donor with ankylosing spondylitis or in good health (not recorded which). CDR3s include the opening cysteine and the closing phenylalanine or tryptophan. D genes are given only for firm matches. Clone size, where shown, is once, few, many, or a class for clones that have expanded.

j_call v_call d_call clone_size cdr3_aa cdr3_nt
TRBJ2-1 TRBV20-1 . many CSARAVGGSYNEQFF TGCAGTGCTAGAGCGGTCGGGGGATCCTACAATGAGCAGTTCTTC
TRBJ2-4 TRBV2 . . CASSEAAGTKNIQYF TGTGCCAGCAGTGAAGCCGCAGGGACCAAAAACATTCAGTACTTC
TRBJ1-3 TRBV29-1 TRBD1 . CSVDRDFSGNTIYF TGCAGCGTCGACAGGGATTTTTCTGGAAACACCATATATTTT
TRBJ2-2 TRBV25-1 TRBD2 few CASSDIETSGSGELFF TGTGCCAGCAGTGATATAGAGACTAGCGGTTCCGGGGAGCTGTTTTTT
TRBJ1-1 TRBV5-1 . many CASSPLDSYPAEAFF TGCGCCAGCAGCCCTCTGGACAGTTACCCCGCTGAAGCTTTCTTT
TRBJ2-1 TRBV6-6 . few CASSYSAYNEQFF TGTGCCAGCAGTTACTCGGCCTACAATGAGCAGTTCTTC
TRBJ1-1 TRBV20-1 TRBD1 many CSASRQGASTEAFF TGCAGTGCCAGCCGACAGGGGGCTAGCACTGAAGCTTTCTTT
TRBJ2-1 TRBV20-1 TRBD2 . CSATTGGLYNEQFF TGCAGTGCAACGACGGGGGGTCTCTACAATGAGCAGTTCTTC
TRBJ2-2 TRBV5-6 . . CASTRGRTNTGELFF TGTGCCAGCACCCGGGGCAGGACGAACACCGGGGAGCTGTTTTTT
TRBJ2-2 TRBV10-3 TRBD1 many CAATEGQGNTGELFF TGTGCCGCTACGGAGGGACAGGGTAACACCGGGGAGCTGTTTTTT
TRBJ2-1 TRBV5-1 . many CASRAGSLVVDEQFF TGCGCCAGCAGGGCAGGGTCCCTTGTGGTCGATGAGCAGTTCTTC
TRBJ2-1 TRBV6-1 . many CASSDTASSYNEQFF TGTGCCAGCAGTGACACAGCGAGCTCCTACAATGAGCAGTTCTTC
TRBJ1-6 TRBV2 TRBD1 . CASSMGQSNSPLHF TGTGCCAGCTCCATGGGACAGAGTAATTCACCCCTCCACTTT
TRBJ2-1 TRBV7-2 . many CASRSTGRNYNEQFF TGTGCCAGCAGGTCGACAGGCCGGAATTACAATGAGCAGTTCTTC